This TCR beta chain was sequenced for a study of siplizumab effects on memory and regulatory T cells. Whole-study findings and limits: The suppressive capacity of proliferating Tregs from siplizumab cultures remained unconfirmed. Reactions containing siplizumab showed mappable alloreactive CD4+ clones averaging approximately 74% Treg-derived, versus around 26% in controls. Naive T cells, seemingly more diverse than memory cells, seemed major alloresponse contributors. Researchers could map only a minor fraction of alloreactive clones to unstimulated subsets.

Assay used: immunoSEQ multiplex PCR; TCRdb lists only in-frame clones, some missing. The table includes over 85,000 clones, roughly 92% detected once. On this clone: Its antigen is as yet unknown.

Per the germline V gene, CDR1 is MNHNS and CDR2 is SASEGT. The V end was cut by 6 bases, the J end by 4 bases, with 16 bases between. CDR3 size: 15 residues. The chain has TRBV6-1 and TRBJ1-3; weak D call: TRBD1 (5 bases). Sequencing input: CD4+ T cells sorted from blood. This receptor was taken from a human donor in good health. The DNA of the CDR3 is TGTGCCAGCAGACTTGATTTGGGGCTGGGAAACACCATATATTTT. Protein sequence: CASRLDLGLGNTIYF.